The present TCR beta chain was sequenced within a study of Ad26.COV2.S vaccination and SARS-CoV-2 variants. The wider study: Of the COV1001 trial arms, the Ad26.COV2.S arm included the donor. Intramuscular Ad26.COV2.S at 5x10^10 or 1x10^11 viral particles. Study-wide findings and caveats: Once vaccination had occurred, spike-specific CD8+ and CD4+ T cell responses reportedly showed substantial breadth. Participants in the vaccine arm had higher spike-specific TCR breadth; placebo recipients had lower.

Treatment here: 15 to 20 received Ad26.COV2.S at low or high dose, single or two shots; roughly five received placebo; per-sample allocation not given. Collection of the samples took place on day 63 after the first injection of vaccine or placebo. This CDR3 is 16 amino acids long. With 3 bases clipped from V and 1 base from J, the junction kept 2 bases outside the gene matches. CDR1 and CDR2 (germline): KGHSH, LQKENI. Profiled with immunoSEQ multiplex PCR; TCRdb holds only in-frame clones, not every one. The sample yields hundreds of thousands of clones, around 89% seen once. Concerning this clone itself: What it recognizes is unknown.

V is TRBV18 and J is TRBJ2-7, with 14 bases identical to TRBD2. The TCR was taken from a person between 18 and 65 years old who received the Ad26.COV2.S COVID-19 vaccine or a placebo. The specimen comprised peripheral blood, sampled in a trial of Ad26.COV2.S vaccine versus placebo. CDR3 nucleotide sequence: TGTGCCAGCTCACCGGGACTAGCGGGGGAATCCTACGAGCAGTACTTC. It is translated as CASSPGLAGESYEQYF.